The clone carrying this T cell receptor beta chain was found a few times. The CDR3 is made up of 16 amino acids. Germline V gene data show CDR1 as MDHEN and CDR2 as SYDVKM. The junction had 13 bases not matched to a gene; V was cut back by 5 bases and J by 5 bases. Authors' methods: Reference gene primer amplification gave nucleated cell count estimates. Method: immunoSEQ multiplex PCR; TCRdb's copy keeps in-frame clones and lacks some. That table supplies the V and J calls and clone size; D and trimming were determined from the DNA. This table holds some 69,000 clones, 81% found once. This record comes from a study of blood T cell repertoires in COVID-19.

The source of this sequence is a woman in her 70s with acute or convalescent COVID-19. The specimen sequenced was peripheral blood. The chain recombines TRBV28 with TRBJ2-3; 7 nucleotides align to TRBD2. Here the CDR3 DNA reads TGTGCCAGCAGTACCCTACAGCGGGGCAGAGGAGATACGCAGTATTTT. Protein product: CASSTLQRGRGDTQYF.